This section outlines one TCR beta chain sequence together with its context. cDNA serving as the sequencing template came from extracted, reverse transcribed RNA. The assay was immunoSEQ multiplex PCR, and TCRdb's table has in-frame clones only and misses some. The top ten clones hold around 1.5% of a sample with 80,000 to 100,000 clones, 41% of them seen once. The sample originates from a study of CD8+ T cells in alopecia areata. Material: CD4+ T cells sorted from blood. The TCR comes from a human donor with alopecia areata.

The CDR3 region is CSVEKGQSTEAFF. As DNA, the CDR3 is TGCAGCGTTGAAAAGGGGCAGAGCACTGAAGCTTTCTTT. The chain joins TRBV29-1 to TRBJ1-1; D might be TRBD1 (5 bases). CDR1 and CDR2 (germline): SQVTM, ANQGSEA. Deletions cut 2 bases from V and 4 bases from J, with 11 bases between. The CDR3 length is 13 residues.